This note documents a single T cell receptor beta chain sequence. Libraries were prepared by immunoSEQ multiplex PCR; TCRdb keeps only in-frame clonotypes and omits some of them. The sample yields 200,000 to 250,000 clones, around four fifths seen once. Recruited during active infection, patients (from Seattle) were subsequently followed longitudinally. The sample is drawn from a study of blood T cell repertoires in COVID-19. This CDR3 has 17 residues. Trimming took 1 base from V and 3 from J, leaving 19 bases between them. This sequence originates from a woman of 80 years or more with COVID-19, enrolled during active disease. Sample: peripheral blood. The chain links TRBV23-1 to TRBJ2-7; TRBD1 might be the D (5 bases). TRBV23-1 is an ORF for which the function is uncertain. The CDR3 here is CASSQWSPRGWVYEQYF. CDR3 coding DNA: TGCGCCAGCAGTCAATGGAGTCCAAGGGGATGGGTCTACGAGCAGTACTTC.